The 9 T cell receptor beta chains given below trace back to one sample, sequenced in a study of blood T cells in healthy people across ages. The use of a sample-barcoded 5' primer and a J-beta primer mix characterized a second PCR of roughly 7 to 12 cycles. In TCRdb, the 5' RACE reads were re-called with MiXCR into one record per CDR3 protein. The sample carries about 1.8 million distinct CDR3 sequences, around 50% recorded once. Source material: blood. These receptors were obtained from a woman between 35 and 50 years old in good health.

The CDR3 sequence: CASSLGRSIQETQYF. For the CDR3, the DNA is TGTGCCAGCAGTCTCGGACGGAGTATTCAAGAGACCCAGTACTTC. The genes are TRBV28 and TRBJ2-5; no firm D call. The CDR3 consists of 15 residues. Germline V lookup: CDR1 MDHEN, CDR2 SYDVKM. V lost 5 bases, J lost 2 bases, and 15 bases lay in between.

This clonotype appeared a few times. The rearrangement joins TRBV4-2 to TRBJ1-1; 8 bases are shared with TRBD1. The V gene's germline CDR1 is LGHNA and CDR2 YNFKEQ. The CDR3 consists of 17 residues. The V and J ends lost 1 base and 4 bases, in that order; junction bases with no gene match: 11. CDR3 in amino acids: CASSQVAGGGMVTEAFF. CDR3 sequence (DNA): TGTGCCAGCAGCCAAGTTGCAGGGGGCGGAATGGTCACTGAAGCTTTCTTT.

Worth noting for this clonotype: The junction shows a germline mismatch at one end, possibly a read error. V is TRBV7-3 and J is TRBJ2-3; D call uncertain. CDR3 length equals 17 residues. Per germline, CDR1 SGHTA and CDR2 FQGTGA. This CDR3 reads CASILTGSSGGTDTQYF. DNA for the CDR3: TGTGCCAGCATCTTAACGGGCTCCTCTGGTGGCACAGATACGCAGTATTTT.

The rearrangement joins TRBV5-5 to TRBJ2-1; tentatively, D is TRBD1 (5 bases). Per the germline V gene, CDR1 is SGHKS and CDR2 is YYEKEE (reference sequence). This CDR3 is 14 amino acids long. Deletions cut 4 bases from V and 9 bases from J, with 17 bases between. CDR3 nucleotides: TGTGCCAGCAGCCAGCCCGTCCAGGGTAGTGAGCAGTTCTTC. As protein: CASSQPVQGSEQFF.

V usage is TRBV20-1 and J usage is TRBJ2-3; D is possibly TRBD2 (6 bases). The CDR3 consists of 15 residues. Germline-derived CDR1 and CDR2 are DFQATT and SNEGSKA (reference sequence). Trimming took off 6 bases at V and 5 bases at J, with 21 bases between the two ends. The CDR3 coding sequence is TGCAGTGCCGAACGGCTCGGGGGAAACCGAGATACGCAGTATTTT. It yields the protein CSAERLGGNRDTQYF.

CDR3 region: CASSPADRDVETQYF. The DNA of the CDR3 is TGTGCCAGCAGTCCCGCCGACAGGGATGTAGAGACCCAGTACTTC. This rearrangement joins TRBV6-2 or TRBV6-3 to TRBJ2-7; 7 bases fit TRBD1. Judging by the DNA end, TRBJ2-5 fits better; the J call may be wrong. CDR1 MNHEY and CDR2 SVGEGT come from the germline V gene. CDR3 length: 15 residues.

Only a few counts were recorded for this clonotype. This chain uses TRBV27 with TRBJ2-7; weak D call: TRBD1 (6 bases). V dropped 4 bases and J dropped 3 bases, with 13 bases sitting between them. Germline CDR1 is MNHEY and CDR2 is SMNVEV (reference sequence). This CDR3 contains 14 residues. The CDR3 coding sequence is TGTGCCAGCAGTTACAGGGTCCGTTTCTACGAGCAGTACTTC. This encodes CASSYRVRFYEQYF.

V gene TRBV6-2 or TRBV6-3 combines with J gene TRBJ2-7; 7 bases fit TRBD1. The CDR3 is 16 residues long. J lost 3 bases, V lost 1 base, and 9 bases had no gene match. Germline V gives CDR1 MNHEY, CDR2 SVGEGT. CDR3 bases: TGTGCCAGCAGTTACTTCCTGAGGACAGGCGACTACGAGCAGTACTTC. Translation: CASSYFLRTGDYEQYF.

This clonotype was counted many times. The CDR3 coding sequence is TGTGCCAGCAGCCAAGATCGGGTGAATGAAAAACTGTTTTTT. Translation gives CASSQDRVNEKLFF. The chain recombines TRBV3-1 with TRBJ1-4; no clear D. From germline, CDR1 is LGHDT and CDR2 YNNKEL (reference sequence). The V end lost 0 bases, the J end lost 5 bases, and 7 bases lay between the germline ends. The CDR3 is 14 residues long. The full variable domain, with the rest looked up from reference TRBV3-1 and TRBJ1-4, is DTAVSQTPKYLVTQMGNDKSIKCEQNLGHDTMYWYKQDSKKFLKIMFSYNNKELIINETVPNRFSPKSPDKAHLNLHINSLELGDSAVYFCASSQDRVNEKLFFGSGTQLSVL.